This T cell receptor beta chain was identified in a study of beta chain features in type 1 diabetes. Study-level information: Analysis included about 110 million sorted cells drawn from all samples. Overall study results and limits: HLA influence on TCRB rearrangement stayed unresolved here. In comparison with healthy donors, patients had naive, central memory and Treg TCRB repertoires that appeared more similar. cDNA-based sequencing might over-represent cells highly expressing TCR.

Unmatched junction bases numbered 3, after V lost 1 base and J lost 1 base. The germline gives CDR1 SGHTA, CDR2 FQGNSA. There are 16 residues in the CDR3. There are a few counts of this clone. Its target is not known. Sequenced material consisted of expressed TCRB transcripts (all of the isolated RNA was reverse transcribed). Assay used: immunoSEQ multiplex PCR; TCRdb lists only in-frame clones, some missing. The sample contains 240,000 or so clones, roughly 30% of which appear only once. This chain joins TRBV7-2 and TRBJ2-3; TRBD2 aligns across 9 bases. This sequence was found in a young man in good health. Sequenced: central memory CD4+ T cells from blood. The CDR3 region has the DNA TGTGCCAGCAGCTTAGGAAGCGGGAGGCGCACAGATACGCAGTATTTT. The encoded protein is CASSLGSGRRTDTQYF.